A single sample gave rise to the 8 T cell receptor beta chains below, sequenced in a study of T cell responses to AZD1222 COVID-19 vaccine. Using immunoSEQ multiplex PCR, the repertoire was profiled, and TCRdb retains in-frame clones only, with some absent. The sample lists around 130,000 clones, about 93% occurring once. This specimen was peripheral blood, taken on day 0 of AZD1222 vaccination. Receptors originate from an adult in good health.

The genes are TRBV6-5 and TRBJ2-7, with 7 bases matching TRBD1. The length of the CDR3 is 14 residues. V lost 7 bases and J lost 5; bases outside the gene matches: 11. The germline V gene encodes CDR1 MNHEY and CDR2 SVGAGI. CDR3 region: CASTRTGDIDEQYF. The CDR3 nucleotides are TGTGCCAGCACCCGGACAGGCGACATTGACGAGCAGTACTTC.

This clone was recorded once. J is TRBJ2-7 and V is TRBV7-9, with 7 positions matching TRBD2. Losses at the gene ends were 0 bases for V and 6 bases for J; bases not matched to a gene: 8. The CDR3 loop spans 15 amino acids. The germline gives CDR1 SEHNR, CDR2 FQNEAQ (reference sequence). The CDR3 is CASSLARQGGAEQYF. The CDR3 DNA reads as TGTGCCAGCAGCTTAGCGAGGCAGGGAGGGGCCGAGCAGTACTTC.

The J gene is TRBJ2-1, the V gene TRBV6-4; 7 positions match TRBD1. The CDR3 loop spans 16 amino acids. After removal of 8 bases from V and 4 bases from J, the junction contained 14 bases not matched to a gene. Per germline, CDR1 MRHNA and CDR2 SNTAGT. The CDR3 sequence: CASAISGTAYYNEQFF. The CDR3 DNA sequence: TGTGCCAGCGCCATTTCGGGGACAGCCTATTACAATGAGCAGTTCTTC.

This chain uses TRBV6-5 with TRBJ2-7; 9 bases are a match to TRBD1. The germline V gene has CDR1 MNHEY and CDR2 SVGAGI. V dropped 6 bases and J dropped 3; count of bases not matched to a gene: 6. The CDR3 has 14 residues. The CDR3 loop is CASSLATGGYEQYF. CDR3 coding DNA: TGTGCCAGCAGCCTCGCGACAGGGGGCTACGAGCAGTACTTC.

V and J are TRBV11-3 and TRBJ2-3; D not certain. The V gene's germline CDR1 is SGHNT and CDR2 YENEEA. Trimming removed 3 bases at V and 0 bases at J, with 4 bases between. The length of the CDR3 is 13 residues. CDR3 region: CASSFYSTDTQYF. In nucleotides, the CDR3 is TGTGCCAGCAGCTTTTATAGCACAGATACGCAGTATTTT.

The gene calls are TRBV4-3 and TRBJ1-4; D call uncertain. This CDR3 is built from 15 residues. Trimming left V 0 bases short and J 2 bases short, with 7 bases between. Germline lookup yields CDR1 LGHNA and CDR2 YSLEER. CDR3 protein: CASSQDWGTNEKLFF. CDR3 DNA sequence: TGCGCCAGCAGCCAAGATTGGGGTACTAATGAAAAACTGTTTTTT.

The chain uses TRBV15 and TRBJ2-7, with D unclear. V lost 0 bases to trimming and J lost 0 bases, with 6 bases between them. The V gene's germline CDR1 is LNHNV and CDR2 YYDKDF (reference sequence). The CDR3 has 14 residues. DNA of the CDR3: TGTGCCACCAGCAGAGATGCTAGCTCCTACGAGCAGTACTTC. Its translation: CATSRDASSYEQYF.

This chain uses TRBV29-1 with TRBJ2-7, with unresolved D. V dropped 0 bases and J dropped 9 bases, with 18 bases sitting between them. In germline, CDR1 is SQVTM, CDR2 ANQGSEA. This CDR3 has 14 amino acids. The CDR3 here is CSVEDLDGGRTQYF. The CDR3 DNA reads TGCAGCGTTGAAGATTTAGACGGTGGCCGGACGCAGTACTTC.